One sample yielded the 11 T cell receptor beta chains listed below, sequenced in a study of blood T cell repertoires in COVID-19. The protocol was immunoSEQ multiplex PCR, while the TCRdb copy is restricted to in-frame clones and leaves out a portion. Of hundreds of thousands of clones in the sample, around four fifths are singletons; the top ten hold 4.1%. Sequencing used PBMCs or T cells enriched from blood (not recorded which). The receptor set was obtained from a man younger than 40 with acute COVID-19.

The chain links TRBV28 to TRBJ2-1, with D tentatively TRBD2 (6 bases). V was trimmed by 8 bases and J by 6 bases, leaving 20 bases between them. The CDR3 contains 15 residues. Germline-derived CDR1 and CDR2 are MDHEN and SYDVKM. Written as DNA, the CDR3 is TGTGCCAGCCTAGTCCACGGCGGGGCAATCAATGAGCAGTTCTTC. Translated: CASLVHGGAINEQFF.

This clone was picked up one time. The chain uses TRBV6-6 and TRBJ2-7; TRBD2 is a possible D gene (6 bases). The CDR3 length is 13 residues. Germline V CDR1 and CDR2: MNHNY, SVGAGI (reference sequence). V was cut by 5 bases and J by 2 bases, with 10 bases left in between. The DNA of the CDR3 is TGTGCCAGCAGTCCAATAGCGGCCTACGAGCAGTACGTC. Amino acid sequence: CASSPIAAYEQYV.

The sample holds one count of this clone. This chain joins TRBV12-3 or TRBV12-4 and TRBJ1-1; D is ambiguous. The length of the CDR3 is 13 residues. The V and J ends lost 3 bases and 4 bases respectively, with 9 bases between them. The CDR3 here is CASSLRSRTEAFF. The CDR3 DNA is TGTGCCAGCAGTTTGAGGTCGCGCACTGAAGCTTTCTTT.

In nucleotides, the CDR3 is TGTGCCAGCAGCTTACCCAGCGGGTCAATCTACGAGCAGTACGTC. The encoded protein is CASSLPSGSIYEQYV. This chain joins TRBV7-9 and TRBJ2-7; D might be TRBD2 (6 bases). Between the trimmed V and J ends, which lost 2 bases and 3 bases, there was a span of 14 bases. The CDR3 spans 15 residues. CDR1 SEHNR and CDR2 FQNEAQ come from the germline V gene (reference sequence).

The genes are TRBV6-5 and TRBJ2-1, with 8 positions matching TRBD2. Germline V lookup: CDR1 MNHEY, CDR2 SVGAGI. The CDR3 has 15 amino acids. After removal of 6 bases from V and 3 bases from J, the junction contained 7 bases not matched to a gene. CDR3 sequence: CASSRIAGNYNEQFF. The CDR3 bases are TGTGCCAGCAGCCGAATAGCGGGGAACTACAATGAGCAGTTCTTC.

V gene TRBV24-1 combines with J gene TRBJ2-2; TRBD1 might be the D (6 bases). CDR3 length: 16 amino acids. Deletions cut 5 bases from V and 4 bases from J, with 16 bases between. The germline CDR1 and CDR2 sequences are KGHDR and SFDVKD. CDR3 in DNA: TGTGCCACCAGTGGCTTAAGCAGGGGAATCACCGGGGAGCTGTTTTTT. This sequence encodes CATSGLSRGITGELFF.

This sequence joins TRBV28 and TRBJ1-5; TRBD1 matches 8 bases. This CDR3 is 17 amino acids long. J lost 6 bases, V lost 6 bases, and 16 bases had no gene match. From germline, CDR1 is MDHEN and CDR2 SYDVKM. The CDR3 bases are TGTGCCAGCAGCTCCCAGACAGGGGCAGCCGTTGGTCAGCCCCAGCATTTT. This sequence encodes CASSSQTGAAVGQPQHF.

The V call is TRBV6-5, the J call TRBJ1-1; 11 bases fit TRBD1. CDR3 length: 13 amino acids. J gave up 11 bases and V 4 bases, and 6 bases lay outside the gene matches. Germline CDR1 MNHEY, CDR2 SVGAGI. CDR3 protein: CASSWTGGFWAFF. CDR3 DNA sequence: TGTGCCAGCAGTTGGACAGGGGGCTTTTGGGCTTTCTTT.

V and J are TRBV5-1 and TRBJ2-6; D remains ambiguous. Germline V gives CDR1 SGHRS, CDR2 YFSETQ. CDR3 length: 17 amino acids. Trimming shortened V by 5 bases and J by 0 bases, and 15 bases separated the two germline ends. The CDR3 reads CASRSNPKHSGANVLTF. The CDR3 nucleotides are TGCGCCAGCAGGTCTAATCCGAAGCACTCTGGGGCCAACGTCCTGACTTTC.

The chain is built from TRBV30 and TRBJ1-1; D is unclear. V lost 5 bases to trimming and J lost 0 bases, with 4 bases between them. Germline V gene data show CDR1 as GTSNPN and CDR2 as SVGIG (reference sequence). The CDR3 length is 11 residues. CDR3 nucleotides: TGTGCCTGGTCGGTGAACACTGAAGCTTTCTTT. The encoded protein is CAWSVNTEAFF.

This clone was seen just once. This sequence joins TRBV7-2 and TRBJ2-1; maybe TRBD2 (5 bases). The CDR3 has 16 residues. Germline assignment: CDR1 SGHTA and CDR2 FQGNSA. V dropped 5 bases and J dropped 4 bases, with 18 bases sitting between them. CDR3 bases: TGTGCCAGCAGCCCCGGTGGTAACGGGAATTACAATGAGCAGTTCTTC. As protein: CASSPGGNGNYNEQFF.